This record looks at one T cell receptor beta chain sequence and its context. The data belong to a study of blood T cell repertoires in COVID-19. For the study at large: Both acute and convalescent COVID-19 samples were obtained from the United States, Italy and Spain. Sample material is recorded as cDNA or gDNA derived from T cells, B-cell-depleted T cells, or PBMCs.

In the original analysis: It was from reference gene primer amplification that nucleated cell counts were estimated. The method was immunoSEQ multiplex PCR; TCRdb's version includes in-frame clones alone and lacks a portion of them. V, J and clone size are those of that table, while D and trimming were read from the DNA. Among about 240,000 clones listed, about 90% were seen once. The trim removed 2 bases at V and 1 base at J, leaving 7 bases unmatched. From germline, CDR1 is MNHNS and CDR2 SASEGT. The CDR3 extends over 16 amino acids. This receptor was taken from a young woman who had recovered from COVID-19. The gene calls are TRBV6-1 and TRBJ1-2, with 7 bases fitting TRBD1. Sequenced: peripheral blood. CDR3 DNA sequence: TGTGCCAGCAGTGAACGCCCGGGACAGAATAACTATGGCTACACCTTC. This translates into CASSERPGQNNYGYTF.